The 17 T cell receptor beta chains in this list originate from one sample, sequenced in a study of T-cell memory formation after mild COVID-19. TCRdb reanalysed the 5' RACE reads using MiXCR and keeps one entry per CDR3 protein. The table has fewer than 400,000 distinct CDR3 sequences, around 13% seen once. Material for sequencing was PBMCs or a T cell subset sorted from them (not recorded which). These TCRs come from a man between 18 and 29 years old who had mild COVID-19 (a few samples of this study predate the infection). Cell type and time point are not known.

This clonotype was picked up a small number of times. The rearrangement links TRBV6-2 or TRBV6-3 to TRBJ2-7; 11 bases fit TRBD1. V shed 6 bases and J 7 bases; nucleotides not matched to a gene: 5. The CDR3 length is 13 residues. Germline V gives CDR1 MNHEY, CDR2 SVGEGT. CDR3 protein: CASSYGTGGEQYV. Written as DNA, the CDR3 is TGTGCCAGCAGCTACGGGACAGGGGGGGAGCAGTACGTC.

V gene TRBV2 combines with J gene TRBJ2-5; perhaps TRBD2 as D (5 bases). This CDR3 spans 12 amino acids. V lost 5 bases and J lost 7, with 11 bases in between. Looked up from germline, CDR1 is SNHLY and CDR2 is FYNNEI. This CDR3 is CASSRSVWTQYF. The DNA for the CDR3 is TGTGCCAGCAGTCGTAGCGTCTGGACCCAGTACTTC.

The chain carries TRBV20-1 and TRBJ1-5; TRBD1 is a possible D gene (5 bases). Germline values: CDR1 DFQATT, CDR2 SNEGSKA (reference sequence). CDR3 length: 13 residues. Trimming pared 2 bases from V and 7 bases from J, leaving 12 bases between. CDR3 amino acids: CSARQGVGQPQHF. The CDR3 DNA reads as TGCAGTGCTAGACAGGGAGTTGGGCAGCCCCAGCATTTT.

This rearrangement joins TRBV4-3 to TRBJ1-1, with D perhaps TRBD1 (5 bases). CDR1 and CDR2 from the germline V gene are LGHNA and YSLEER. Trimming shortened V by 3 bases and J by 4 bases, and 12 bases separated the two germline ends. CDR3 length: 14 residues. CDR3 region: CASSQEGRATEAFF. CDR3 DNA: TGCGCCAGCAGCCAGGAGGGGCGGGCCACTGAAGCTTTCTTT.

This clonotype was counted many times. CDR3 nucleotides: TGTGCCAGCAGTCCGGGGGCCAAAGAGACCCAGTACTTC. The encoded protein is CASSPGAKETQYF. The chain carries TRBV28 and TRBJ2-5, with D tentatively TRBD1 or TRBD2 (6 bases each). Germline V gene data show CDR1 as MDHEN and CDR2 as SYDVKM. The CDR3 covers 13 residues. Trimming took off 5 bases at V and 3 bases at J, with 10 bases between the two ends.

The chain employs TRBV6-5 and TRBJ2-7, with 9 positions matching TRBD1. The CDR3 is made up of 14 amino acids. The V gene's germline CDR1 is MNHEY and CDR2 SVGAGI. Trimming removed 1 base from V and 6 bases from J; junction bases left unmatched: 4. The DNA of the CDR3 is TGTGCCAGCAGTTACTGGGACAGGGATTCCGAGCAGTACTTC. It encodes CASSYWDRDSEQYF.

The J gene is TRBJ1-3, the V gene TRBV4-3; no definite D call. V lost 3 bases to trimming and J lost 0 bases, with 9 bases between them. Germline V gene lookup returns CDR1 LGHNA and CDR2 YSLEER. The CDR3 runs 15 residues. The CDR3 region is CASSHGSPSGNTIYF. The CDR3 DNA follows: TGCGCCAGCAGCCACGGGTCCCCCTCTGGAAACACCATATATTTT.

This clonotype was counted a few times. The V gene is TRBV12-5, the J gene TRBJ1-2, with D possibly being TRBD1 (5 bases). The CDR3 loop spans 14 amino acids. Trimming shortened V by 5 bases and J by 10 bases, and 20 bases separated the two germline ends. Germline V gene data show CDR1 as LGHNT and CDR2 as FRNRAP. In DNA, the CDR3 is TGTGCTAGTGGTGCCCAGGGTGGCCAGGAAGACTACACCTTC. As protein: CASGAQGGQEDYTF. Full variable domain (outside the CDR3, taken from reference TRBV12-5 and TRBJ1-2): DARVTQTPRHKVTEMGQEVTMRCQPILGHNTVFWYRQTMMQGLELLAYFRNRAPLDDSGMPKDRFSAEMPDATLATLKIQPSEPRDSAVYFCASGAQGGQEDYTFGSGTRLTVV.

Worth noting for this clonotype: One end of the junction is discordant with germline, which a read error may explain. This chain connects TRBV20-1 to TRBJ1-5, with unresolved D. Germline loops: CDR1 DFQATT, CDR2 SNEGSKA (reference sequence). This CDR3 spans 15 amino acids. The CDR3 is CSALTGSRGNQHQHF. CDR3 sequence (DNA): TGCAGTGCTCTTACGGGCTCTAGAGGGAATCAGCACCAGCATTTT.

The chain joins TRBV7-9 to TRBJ2-2; D is unclear. The CDR3 totals 14 residues. Germline CDR1 SEHNR, CDR2 FQNEAQ (reference sequence). The V and J ends lost 5 bases and 4 bases respectively, with 11 bases between them. CDR3 bases: TGTGCCAGCAGCCTACATCTTAGCACCGGGGAGCTGTTTTTT. Encoded protein: CASSLHLSTGELFF.

This clonotype showed up just a few times. The chain employs TRBV10-3 and TRBJ2-5, with TRBD2 matching 9 bases. CDR3 length: 15 residues. CDR1 is ENHRY and CDR2 is SYGVKD in the germline V gene. The trim removed 3 bases at V and 5 bases at J, leaving 7 bases unmatched. In DNA form, the CDR3 reads TGTGCCATCAGTGACCTTCTAGCGGGGAAGGAGACCCAGTACTTC. It encodes CAISDLLAGKETQYF.

A few counts support this clonotype. V gene TRBV20-1 combines with J gene TRBJ2-2, with 7 nucleotides matching TRBD2. V was clipped by 2 bases and J by 4 bases; unmatched bases: 10. Germline V gene data show CDR1 as DFQATT and CDR2 as SNEGSKA (reference sequence). The CDR3 spans 16 residues. The CDR3 DNA reads TGCAGTGCTAGAAGTTTGGCGGGGGTCGCCACCGGGGAGCTGTTTTTT. This translates into CSARSLAGVATGELFF.

J is TRBJ1-1 and V is TRBV6-4; D is unresolved. CDR3 size: 13 residues. The germline CDR1 and CDR2 sequences are MRHNA and SNTAGT. Deletions cut 5 bases from V and 3 bases from J, with 10 bases between. The CDR3 sequence is CASSPDGDTEAFF. CDR3 DNA sequence: TGTGCCAGCAGTCCTGACGGAGACACTGAAGCTTTCTTT.

The rearrangement uses TRBV5-1 and TRBJ1-2, with a tentative D call TRBD1 (6 bases). The ends were cut back, 1 base at V and 2 bases at J, with 15 bases in the middle. From germline, CDR1 is SGHRS and CDR2 YFSETQ. The CDR3 runs 16 residues. CDR3 nucleotides: TGCGCCAGCAGCTTGTCTTGGGGGCTAGGAAACTATGGCTACACCTTC. It codes for CASSLSWGLGNYGYTF.

This clonotype was recorded a few times. The chain couples TRBV13 to TRBJ2-7; D could derive from TRBD1 or TRBD2 (6 bases each). CDR3 length: 14 residues. Per germline, CDR1 PRHDT and CDR2 FYEKMQ (reference sequence). Between the trimmed V and J ends, which lost 5 bases and 0 bases, there was a span of 11 bases. CDR3 in amino acids: CASSPSGASYEQYF. The CDR3, as DNA: TGTGCCAGCAGCCCGTCGGGGGCCTCCTACGAGCAGTACTTC.

The chain couples TRBV19 to TRBJ2-1; weak D call: TRBD2 (5 bases). The ends were cut back, 7 bases at V and 4 bases at J, with 14 bases in the middle. Germline V gene lookup returns CDR1 LNHDA and CDR2 SQIVND (reference sequence). The CDR3 is 14 amino acids. The CDR3 nucleotides are TGTGCCAGTATGGGTGGAGGAGTTTACAATGAGCAGTTCTTC. It yields the protein CASMGGGVYNEQFF.

As for this clonotype: At one boundary the junction diverges from the germline segment, which might be a read error. V is TRBV6-5 and J is TRBJ1-6, with D possibly matching TRBD1 (5 bases). Per germline, CDR1 MNHEY and CDR2 SVGAGI. The CDR3 loop spans 15 amino acids. The CDR3 sequence is CASSYVGGRNSPLNF. The DNA for the CDR3 is TGTGCCAGCAGTTACGTTGGGGGAAGGAATTCACCCCTCAACTTT.